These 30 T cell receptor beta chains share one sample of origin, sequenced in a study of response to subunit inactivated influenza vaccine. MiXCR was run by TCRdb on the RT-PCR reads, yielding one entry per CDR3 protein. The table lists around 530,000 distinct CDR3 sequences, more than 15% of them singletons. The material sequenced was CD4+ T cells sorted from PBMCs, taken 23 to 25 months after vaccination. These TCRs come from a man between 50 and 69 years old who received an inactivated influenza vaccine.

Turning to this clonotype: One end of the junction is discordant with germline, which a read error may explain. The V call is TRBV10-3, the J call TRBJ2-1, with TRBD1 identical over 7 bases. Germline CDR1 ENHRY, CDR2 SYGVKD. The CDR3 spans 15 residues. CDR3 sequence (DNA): TGTGGCATCAGTGATCCCGGACAGGTCCTAAATGAGCAGTTCTTC. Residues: CGISDPGQVLNEQFF.

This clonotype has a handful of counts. The DNA of the CDR3 is TGTGCCAGCAGCTTAGATAACAGAAACACTGAAGCTTTCTTT. Amino acids: CASSLDNRNTEAFF. The gene calls are TRBV7-3 and TRBJ1-1; no clear D gene. Germline loops: CDR1 SGHTA, CDR2 FQGTGA. The V end was cut by 2 bases, the J end by 2 bases, with 9 bases between. This CDR3 is built from 14 residues.

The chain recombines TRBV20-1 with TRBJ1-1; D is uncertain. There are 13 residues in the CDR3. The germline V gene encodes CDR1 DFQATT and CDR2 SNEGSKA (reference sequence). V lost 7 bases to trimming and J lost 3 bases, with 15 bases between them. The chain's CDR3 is CSVGLSGHTEAFF. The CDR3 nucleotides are TGCAGTGTTGGACTTTCCGGGCACACTGAAGCTTTCTTT.

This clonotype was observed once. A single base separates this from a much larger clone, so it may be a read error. For the CDR3, the DNA is TGTGCCGGCAGTTTAGAACCTAACACCGGGGAGCTGTTTTTT. Protein: CAGSLEPNTGELFF. The V and J genes are TRBV27 and TRBJ2-2; D is uncertain. Germline lookup yields CDR1 MNHEY and CDR2 SMNVEV (reference sequence). The length of the CDR3 is 14 residues.

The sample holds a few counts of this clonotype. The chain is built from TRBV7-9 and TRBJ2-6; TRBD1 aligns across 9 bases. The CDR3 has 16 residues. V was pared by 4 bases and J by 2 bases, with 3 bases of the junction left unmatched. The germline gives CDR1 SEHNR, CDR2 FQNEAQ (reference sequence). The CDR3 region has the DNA TGTGCCAGCAGCTATACAGGGGGCACTGGGGCCAACGTCCTGACTTTC. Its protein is CASSYTGGTGANVLTF. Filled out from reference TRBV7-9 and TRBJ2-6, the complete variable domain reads DTGVSQNPRHKITKRGQNVTFRCDPISEHNRLYWYRQTLGQGPEFLTYFQNEAQLEKSRLLSDRFSAERPKGSFSTLEIQRTEQGDSAMYLCASSYTGGTGANVLTFGAGSRLTVL.

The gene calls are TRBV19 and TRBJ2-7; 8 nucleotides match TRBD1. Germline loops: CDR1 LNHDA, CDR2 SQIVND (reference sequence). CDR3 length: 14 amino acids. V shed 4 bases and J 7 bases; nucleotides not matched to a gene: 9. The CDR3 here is CASSTSRDRREQYF. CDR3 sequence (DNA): TGTGCCAGTAGTACCTCCAGGGACAGGAGGGAGCAGTACTTC.

The CDR3 sequence: CASSLETRRPEQFF. CDR3 bases: TGTGCCAGCAGCTTAGAAACTAGGAGGCCTGAGCAGTTCTTC. The chain has TRBV7-9 and TRBJ2-1, with D perhaps matching TRBD2 (5 bases). The germline V gene encodes CDR1 SEHNR and CDR2 FQNEAQ (reference sequence). With 1 base removed from V and 9 bases from J, the gap between germline ends came to 13 bases. The CDR3 consists of 14 residues. Full variable domain (outside the CDR3, taken from reference TRBV7-9 and TRBJ2-1): DTGVSQNPRHKITKRGQNVTFRCDPISEHNRLYWYRQTLGQGPEFLTYFQNEAQLEKSRLLSDRFSAERPKGSFSTLEIQRTEQGDSAMYLCASSLETRRPEQFFGPGTRLTVL.

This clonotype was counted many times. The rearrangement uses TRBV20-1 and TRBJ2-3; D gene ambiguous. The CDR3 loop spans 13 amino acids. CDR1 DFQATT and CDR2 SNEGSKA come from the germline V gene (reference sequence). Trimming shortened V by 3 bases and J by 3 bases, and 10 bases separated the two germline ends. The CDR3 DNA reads TGCAGTGCTAGGGAGCCCGGGACAGATACGCAGTATTTT. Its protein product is CSAREPGTDTQYF.

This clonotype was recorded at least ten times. The chain's CDR3 is CASSPGTDTQYF. The CDR3 DNA reads as TGTGCCAGCAGTCCCGGCACAGATACGCAGTATTTT. The chain carries TRBV12-3 or TRBV12-4 and TRBJ2-3, with D hard to call. With 5 bases removed from V and 1 base from J, the gap between germline ends came to 4 bases. This CDR3 has 12 amino acids.

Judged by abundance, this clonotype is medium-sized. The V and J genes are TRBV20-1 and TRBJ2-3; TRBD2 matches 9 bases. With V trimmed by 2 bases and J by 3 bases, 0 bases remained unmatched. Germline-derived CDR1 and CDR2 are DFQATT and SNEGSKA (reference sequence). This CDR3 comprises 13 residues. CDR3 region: CSARLAGTDTQYF. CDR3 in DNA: TGCAGTGCTAGACTAGCGGGAACAGATACGCAGTATTTT.

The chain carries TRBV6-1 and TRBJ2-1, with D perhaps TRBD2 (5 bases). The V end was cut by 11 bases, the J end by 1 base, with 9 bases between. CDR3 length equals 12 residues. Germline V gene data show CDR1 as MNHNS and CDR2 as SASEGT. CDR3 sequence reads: CAGRTSYNEQFF. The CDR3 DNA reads TGTGCCGGTCGGACTTCCTACAATGAGCAGTTCTTC.

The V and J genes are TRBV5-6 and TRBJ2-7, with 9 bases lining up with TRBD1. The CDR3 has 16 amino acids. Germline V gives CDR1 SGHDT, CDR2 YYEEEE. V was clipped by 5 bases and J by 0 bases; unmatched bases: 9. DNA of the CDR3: TGTGCCAGCAGACCTACACCGGGACAGGGCTCCTACGAGCAGTACTTC. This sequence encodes CASRPTPGQGSYEQYF.

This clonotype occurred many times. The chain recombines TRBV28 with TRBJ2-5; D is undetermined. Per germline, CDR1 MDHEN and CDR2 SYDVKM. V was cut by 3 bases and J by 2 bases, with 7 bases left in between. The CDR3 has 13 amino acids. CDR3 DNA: TGTGCCAGCAGTTTTGCACAGCAAGAGACCCAGTACTTC. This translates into CASSFAQQETQYF.

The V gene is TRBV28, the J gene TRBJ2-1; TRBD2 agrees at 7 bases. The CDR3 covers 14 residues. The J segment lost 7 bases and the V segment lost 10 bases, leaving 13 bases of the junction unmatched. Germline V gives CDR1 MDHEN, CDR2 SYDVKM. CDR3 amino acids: CATGAGFGWNEQFF. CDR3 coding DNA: TGTGCCACCGGAGCGGGATTCGGCTGGAATGAGCAGTTCTTC. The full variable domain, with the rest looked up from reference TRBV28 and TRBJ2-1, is DVKVTQSSRYLVKRTGEKVFLECVQDMDHENMFWYRQDPGLGLRLIYFSYDVKMKEKGDIPEGYSVSREKKERFSLILESASTNQTSMYLCATGAGFGWNEQFFGPGTRLTVL.

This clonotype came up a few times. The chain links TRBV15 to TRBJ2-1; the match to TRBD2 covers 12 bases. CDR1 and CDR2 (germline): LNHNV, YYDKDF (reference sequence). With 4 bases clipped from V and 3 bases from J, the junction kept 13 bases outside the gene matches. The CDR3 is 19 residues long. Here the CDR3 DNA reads TGTGCCACCAGCAAAAGGACTAGCGGGGTCCGACCCCACTACAATGAGCAGTTCTTC. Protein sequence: CATSKRTSGVRPHYNEQFF.

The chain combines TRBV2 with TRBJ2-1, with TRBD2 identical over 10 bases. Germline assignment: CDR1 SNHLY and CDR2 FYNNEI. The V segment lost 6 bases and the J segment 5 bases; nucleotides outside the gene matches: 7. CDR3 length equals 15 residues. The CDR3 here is CASSAGTSVHNEQFF. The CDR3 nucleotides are TGTGCCAGCAGCGCCGGGACTAGCGTACACAATGAGCAGTTCTTC.

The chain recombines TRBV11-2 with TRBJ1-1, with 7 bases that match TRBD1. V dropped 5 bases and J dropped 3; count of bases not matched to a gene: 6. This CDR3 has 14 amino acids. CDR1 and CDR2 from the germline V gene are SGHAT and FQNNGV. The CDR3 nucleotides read TGTGCCAGCAGCCAACTAACAGGGGACACTGAAGCTTTCTTT. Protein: CASSQLTGDTEAFF.

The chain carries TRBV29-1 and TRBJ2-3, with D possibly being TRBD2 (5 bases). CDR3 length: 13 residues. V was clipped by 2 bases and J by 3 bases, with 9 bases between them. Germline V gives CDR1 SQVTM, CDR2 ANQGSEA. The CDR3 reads CSVEWLATDTQYF. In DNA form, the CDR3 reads TGCAGCGTTGAATGGCTAGCAACAGATACGCAGTATTTT.

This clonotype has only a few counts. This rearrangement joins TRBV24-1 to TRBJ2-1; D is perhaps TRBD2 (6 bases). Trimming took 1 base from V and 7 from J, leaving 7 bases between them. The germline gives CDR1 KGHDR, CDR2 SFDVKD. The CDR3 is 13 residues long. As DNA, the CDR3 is TGTGCCACCAGTGATTTTGGGGGGAATGAGCAGTTCTTC. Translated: CATSDFGGNEQFF.

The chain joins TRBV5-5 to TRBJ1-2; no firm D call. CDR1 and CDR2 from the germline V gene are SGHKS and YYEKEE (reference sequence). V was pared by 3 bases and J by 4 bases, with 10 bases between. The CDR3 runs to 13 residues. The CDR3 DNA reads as TGTGCCAGCAGCTCCGGACGGTCCTATGGCTACACCTTC. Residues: CASSSGRSYGYTF.

In DNA form, the CDR3 reads TGCAGTGCTAGACGGACAGCTTCCAATTCACCCCTCCACTTT. It translates to CSARRTASNSPLHF. This chain uses TRBV20-1 with TRBJ1-6; tentative D call: TRBD1 (6 bases). Germline-derived CDR1 and CDR2 are DFQATT and SNEGSKA (reference sequence). The CDR3 sequence is 14 residues long. V was shortened by 2 bases and J by 7 bases, with 12 bases between the two germline ends.

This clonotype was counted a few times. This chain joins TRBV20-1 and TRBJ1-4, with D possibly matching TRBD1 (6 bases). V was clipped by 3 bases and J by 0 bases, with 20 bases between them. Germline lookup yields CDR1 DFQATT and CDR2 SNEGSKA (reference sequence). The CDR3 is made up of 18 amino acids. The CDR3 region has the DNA TGCAGTGCTAGCCCCGAGGGGGGACATGATGCAACTAATGAAAAACTGTTTTTT. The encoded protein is CSASPEGGHDATNEKLFF.

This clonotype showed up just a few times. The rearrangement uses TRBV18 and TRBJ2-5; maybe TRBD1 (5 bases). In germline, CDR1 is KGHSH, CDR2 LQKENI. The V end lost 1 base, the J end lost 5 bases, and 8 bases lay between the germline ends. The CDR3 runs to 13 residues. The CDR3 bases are TGTGCCAGCTCACCACGGGGCGCGGAGACCCAGTACTTC. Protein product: CASSPRGAETQYF.

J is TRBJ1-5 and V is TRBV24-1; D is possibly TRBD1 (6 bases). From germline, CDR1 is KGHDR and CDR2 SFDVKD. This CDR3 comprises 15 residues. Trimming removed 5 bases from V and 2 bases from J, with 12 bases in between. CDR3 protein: CATSVGGLGNQPQHF. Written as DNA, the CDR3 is TGTGCCACCAGTGTCGGGGGCCTTGGCAATCAGCCCCAGCATTTT.

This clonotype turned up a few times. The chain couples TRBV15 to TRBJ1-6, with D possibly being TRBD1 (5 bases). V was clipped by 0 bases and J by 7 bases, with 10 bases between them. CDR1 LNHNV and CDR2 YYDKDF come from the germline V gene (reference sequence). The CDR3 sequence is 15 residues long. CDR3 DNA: TGTGCCACCAGCAGAGAGCTGGGGGGAAATTCACCCCTCCACTTT. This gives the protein CATSRELGGNSPLHF.

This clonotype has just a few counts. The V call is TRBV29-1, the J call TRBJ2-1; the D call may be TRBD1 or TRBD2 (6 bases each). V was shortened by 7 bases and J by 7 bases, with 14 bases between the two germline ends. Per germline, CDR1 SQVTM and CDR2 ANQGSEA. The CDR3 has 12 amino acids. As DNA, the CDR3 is TGCAGCGGGAGGGGGGAAGTTAATGAGCAGTTCTTC. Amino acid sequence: CSGRGEVNEQFF.

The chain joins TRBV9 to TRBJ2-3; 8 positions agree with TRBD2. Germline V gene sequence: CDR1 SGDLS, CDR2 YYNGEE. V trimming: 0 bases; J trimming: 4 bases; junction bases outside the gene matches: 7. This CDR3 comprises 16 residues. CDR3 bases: TGTGCCAGCAGCGTAGTTAGCGGGATCCCGCCAGATACGCAGTATTTT. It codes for CASSVVSGIPPDTQYF.

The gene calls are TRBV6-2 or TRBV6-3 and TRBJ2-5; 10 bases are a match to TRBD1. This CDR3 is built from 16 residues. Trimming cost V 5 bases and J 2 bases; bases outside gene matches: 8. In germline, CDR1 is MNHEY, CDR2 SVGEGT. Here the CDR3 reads CASSRDRGLFQETQYF. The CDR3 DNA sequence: TGTGCCAGCAGTCGGGACAGGGGTCTGTTTCAAGAGACCCAGTACTTC.

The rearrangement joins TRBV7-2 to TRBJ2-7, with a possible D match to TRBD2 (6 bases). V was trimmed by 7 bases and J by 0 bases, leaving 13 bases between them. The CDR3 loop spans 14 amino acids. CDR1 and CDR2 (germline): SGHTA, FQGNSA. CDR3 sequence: CASTIRGSSYEQYF. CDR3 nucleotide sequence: TGTGCCAGCACCATTCGGGGGAGCTCCTACGAGCAGTACTTC.

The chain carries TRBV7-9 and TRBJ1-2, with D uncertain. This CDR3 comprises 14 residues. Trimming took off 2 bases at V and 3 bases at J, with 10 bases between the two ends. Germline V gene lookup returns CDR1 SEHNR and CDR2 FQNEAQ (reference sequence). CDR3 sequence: CASSLHVEHYGYTF. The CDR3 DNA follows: TGTGCCAGCAGCTTACATGTAGAGCACTATGGCTACACCTTC.